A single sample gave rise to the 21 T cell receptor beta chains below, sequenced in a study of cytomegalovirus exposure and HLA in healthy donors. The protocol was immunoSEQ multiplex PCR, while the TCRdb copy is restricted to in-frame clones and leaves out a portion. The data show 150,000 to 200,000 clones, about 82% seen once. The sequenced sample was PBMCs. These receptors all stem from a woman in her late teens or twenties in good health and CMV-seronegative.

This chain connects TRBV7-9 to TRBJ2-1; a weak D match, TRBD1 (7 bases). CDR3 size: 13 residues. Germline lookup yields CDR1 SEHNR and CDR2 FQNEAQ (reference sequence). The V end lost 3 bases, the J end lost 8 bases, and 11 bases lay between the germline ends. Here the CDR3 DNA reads TGTGCCAGCAGCTTTCGCAGGGGGGATGAGCAGTTCTTC. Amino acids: CASSFRRGDEQFF. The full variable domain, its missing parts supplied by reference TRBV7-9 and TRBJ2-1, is DTGVSQNPRHKITKRGQNVTFRCDPISEHNRLYWYRQTLGQGPEFLTYFQNEAQLEKSRLLSDRFSAERPKGSFSTLEIQRTEQGDSAMYLCASSFRRGDEQFFGPGTRLTVL.

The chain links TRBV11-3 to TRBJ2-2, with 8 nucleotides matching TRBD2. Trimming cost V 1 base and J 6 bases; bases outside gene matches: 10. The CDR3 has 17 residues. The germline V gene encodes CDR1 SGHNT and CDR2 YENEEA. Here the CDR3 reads CASSLAPGLGRSGELFF. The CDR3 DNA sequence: TGTGCCAGCAGCTTAGCCCCGGGACTAGGGCGCTCCGGGGAGCTGTTTTTT.

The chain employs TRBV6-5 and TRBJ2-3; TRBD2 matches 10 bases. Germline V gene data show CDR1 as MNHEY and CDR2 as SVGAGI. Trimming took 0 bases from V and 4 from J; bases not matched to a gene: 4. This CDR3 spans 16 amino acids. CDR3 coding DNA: TGTGCCAGCAGTTACTCGTTTAGCGGGAGGTCAGATACGCAGTATTTT. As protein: CASSYSFSGRSDTQYF.

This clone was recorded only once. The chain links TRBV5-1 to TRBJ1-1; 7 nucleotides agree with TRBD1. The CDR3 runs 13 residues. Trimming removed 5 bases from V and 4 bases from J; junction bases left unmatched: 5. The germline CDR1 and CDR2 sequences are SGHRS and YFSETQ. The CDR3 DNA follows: TGCGCCAGCAGTCCGGCAGGGGGCACTGAAGCTTTCTTT. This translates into CASSPAGGTEAFF.

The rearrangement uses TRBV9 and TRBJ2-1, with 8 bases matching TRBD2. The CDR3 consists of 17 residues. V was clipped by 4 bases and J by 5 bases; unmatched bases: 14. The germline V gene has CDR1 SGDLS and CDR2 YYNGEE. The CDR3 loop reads CASSLTWGGGLDNEQFF. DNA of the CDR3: TGTGCCAGCAGCCTTACCTGGGGCGGGGGGCTGGACAATGAGCAGTTCTTC.

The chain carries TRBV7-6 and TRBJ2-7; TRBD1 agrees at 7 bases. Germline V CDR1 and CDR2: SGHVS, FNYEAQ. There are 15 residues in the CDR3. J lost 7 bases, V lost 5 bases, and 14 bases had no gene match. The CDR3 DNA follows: TGTGCCAGCAGCCCCGGGACAGACTTCTCTAGGGAGCAGTACTTC. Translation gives CASSPGTDFSREQYF.

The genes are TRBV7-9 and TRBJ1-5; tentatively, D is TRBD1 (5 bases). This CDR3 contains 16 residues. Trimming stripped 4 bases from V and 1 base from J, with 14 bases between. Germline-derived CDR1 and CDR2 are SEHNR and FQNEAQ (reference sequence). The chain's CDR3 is CASSYGTVGSNQPQHF. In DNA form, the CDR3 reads TGTGCCAGCAGCTACGGGACTGTCGGGAGCAATCAGCCCCAGCATTTT.

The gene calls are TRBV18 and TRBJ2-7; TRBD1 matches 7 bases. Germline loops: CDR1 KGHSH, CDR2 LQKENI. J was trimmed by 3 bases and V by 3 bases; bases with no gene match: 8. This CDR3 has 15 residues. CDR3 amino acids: CASSPSQTGLYEQYF. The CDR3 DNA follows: TGTGCCAGCTCACCCTCCCAGACAGGGCTCTACGAGCAGTACTTC.

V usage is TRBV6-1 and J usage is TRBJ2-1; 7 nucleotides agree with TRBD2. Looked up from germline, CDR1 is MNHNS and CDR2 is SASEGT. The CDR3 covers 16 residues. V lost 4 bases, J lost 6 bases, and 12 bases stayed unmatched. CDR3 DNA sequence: TGTGCCAGCAGTGGACGTGGGGCGGGAGCTCGCAATGAGCAGTTCTTC. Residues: CASSGRGAGARNEQFF.

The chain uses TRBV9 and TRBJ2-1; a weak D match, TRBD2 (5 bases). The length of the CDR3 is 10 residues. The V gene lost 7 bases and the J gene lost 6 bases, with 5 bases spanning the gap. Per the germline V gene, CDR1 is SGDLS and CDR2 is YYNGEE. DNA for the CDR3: TGTGCCAGCCGGGGCAATGAGCAGTTCTTC. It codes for CASRGNEQFF.

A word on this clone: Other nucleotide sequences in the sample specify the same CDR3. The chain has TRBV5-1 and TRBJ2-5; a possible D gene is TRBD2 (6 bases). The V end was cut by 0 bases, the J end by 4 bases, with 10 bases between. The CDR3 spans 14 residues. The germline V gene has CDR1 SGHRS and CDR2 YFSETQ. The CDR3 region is CASSLGQGGETQYF. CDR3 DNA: TGCGCCAGCAGCTTGGGCCAGGGAGGAGAGACCCAGTACTTC. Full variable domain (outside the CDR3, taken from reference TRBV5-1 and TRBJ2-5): KAGVTQTPRYLIKTRGQQVTLSCSPISGHRSVSWYQQTPGQGLQFLFEYFSETQRNKGNFPGRFSGRQFSNSRSEMNVSTLELGDSALYLCASSLGQGGETQYFGPGTRLLVL.

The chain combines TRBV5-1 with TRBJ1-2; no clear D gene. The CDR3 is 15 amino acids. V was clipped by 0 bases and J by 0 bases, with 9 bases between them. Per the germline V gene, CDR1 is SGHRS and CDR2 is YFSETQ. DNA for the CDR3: TGCGCCAGCAGCTTGGTTGGAGCGGCTAACTATGGCTACACCTTC. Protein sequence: CASSLVGAANYGYTF.

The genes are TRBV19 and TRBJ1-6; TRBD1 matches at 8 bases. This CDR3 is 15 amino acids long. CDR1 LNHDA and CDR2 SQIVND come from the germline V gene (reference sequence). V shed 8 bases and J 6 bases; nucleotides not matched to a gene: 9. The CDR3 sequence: CASSSRDRSNSPLHF. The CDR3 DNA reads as TGTGCCAGTTCGTCCCGGGACAGGAGTAATTCACCCCTCCACTTT.

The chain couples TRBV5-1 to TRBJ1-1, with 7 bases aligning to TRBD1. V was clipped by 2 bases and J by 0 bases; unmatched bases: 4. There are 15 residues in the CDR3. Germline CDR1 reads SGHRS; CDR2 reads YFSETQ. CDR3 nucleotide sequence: TGCGCCAGCAGCTTCGTGACAGGGATGAACACTGAAGCTTTCTTT. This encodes CASSFVTGMNTEAFF.

In DNA form, the CDR3 reads TGTGCCAGCAGCTCCCTCGCTGTTGACAGGGCAAATCAGCCCCAGCATTTT. Protein sequence: CASSSLAVDRANQPQHF. The chain combines TRBV7-8 with TRBJ1-5, with 7 bases that match TRBD1. V shed 4 bases and J 4 bases; nucleotides not matched to a gene: 13. CDR1 and CDR2 (germline): SGHVS, FQNEAQ. This CDR3 is built from 17 residues.

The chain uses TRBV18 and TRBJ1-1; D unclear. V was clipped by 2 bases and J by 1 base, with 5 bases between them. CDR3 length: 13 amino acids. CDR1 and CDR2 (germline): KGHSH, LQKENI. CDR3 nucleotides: TGTGCCAGCTCACCAGGAGGGAACACTGAAGCTTTCTTT. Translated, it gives CASSPGGNTEAFF.

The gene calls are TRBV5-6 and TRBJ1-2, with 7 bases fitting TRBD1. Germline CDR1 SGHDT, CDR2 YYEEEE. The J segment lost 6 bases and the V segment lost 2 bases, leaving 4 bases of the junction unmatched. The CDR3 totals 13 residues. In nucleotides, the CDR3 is TGTGCCAGCAGCTTCCGACAGGGCGATGGCTACACCTTC. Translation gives CASSFRQGDGYTF.

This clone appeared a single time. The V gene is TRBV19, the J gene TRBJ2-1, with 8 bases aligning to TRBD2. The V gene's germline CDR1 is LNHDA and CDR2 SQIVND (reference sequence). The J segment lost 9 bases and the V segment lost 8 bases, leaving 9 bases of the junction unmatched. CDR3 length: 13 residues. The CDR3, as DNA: TGTGCCAGTTCCCCCGGGGGGGTGATTGAGCAGTTCTTC. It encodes CASSPGGVIEQFF.

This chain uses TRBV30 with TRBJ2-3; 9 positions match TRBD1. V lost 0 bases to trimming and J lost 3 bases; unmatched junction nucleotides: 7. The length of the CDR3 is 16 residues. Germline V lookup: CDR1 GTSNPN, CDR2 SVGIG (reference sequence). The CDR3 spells CAWSVGPGQGTDTQYF. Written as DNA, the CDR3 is TGTGCCTGGAGTGTAGGCCCGGGACAGGGTACAGATACGCAGTATTTT.

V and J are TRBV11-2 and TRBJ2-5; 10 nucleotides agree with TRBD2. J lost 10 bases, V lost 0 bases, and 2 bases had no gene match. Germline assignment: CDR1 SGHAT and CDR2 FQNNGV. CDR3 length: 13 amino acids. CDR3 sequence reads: CASSLESSGSQYF. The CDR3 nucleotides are TGTGCCAGCAGCTTAGAGTCTAGCGGGAGCCAGTACTTC.

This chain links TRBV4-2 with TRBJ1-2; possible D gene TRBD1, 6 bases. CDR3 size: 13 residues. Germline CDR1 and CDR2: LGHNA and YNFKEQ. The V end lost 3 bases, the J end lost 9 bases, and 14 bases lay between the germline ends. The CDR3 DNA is TGTGCCAGCAGCCAGTCCAGGGGAGTGAGCTACACCTTC. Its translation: CASSQSRGVSYTF.